These T cell receptor beta chains were read from a single sample in a study of early T cells in non-severe SARS-CoV-2 infection. Each CDR3 protein gets one entry after TCRdb re-called the 5' RACE reads with MiXCR. The repertoire includes approximately 52,000 distinct CDR3 sequences, around 8% of them detected once, and about 9.2% sits in the top ten. Sequenced: whole blood. The receptors derive from an adult who was a healthcare worker with PCR-confirmed SARS-CoV-2 infection or an uninfected control (not recorded which). The CDR3 runs from the conserved cysteine through the conserved F or W. A D gene is named only where the DNA matches it firmly. Clone sizes are given selectively: once, few, many, or a class where the clone is expanded.

V gene	J gene	clone size	D gene	CDR3 DNA	CDR3 protein
TRBV29-1	TRBJ2-1	many	.	TGCAGCGTCCCAAGAGGGTACAATGAGCAGTTCTTC	CSVPRGYNEQFF
TRBV20-1	TRBJ2-1	few	TRBD2	TGCAGTGCTACCGGACTAGCGAGGAATTATCATGAGCAGTTCTTC	CSATGLARNYHEQFF
TRBV21-1	TRBJ2-1	few	.	TGTGCCAGCTGTAGGAAGAATGAGCAGTTCTTC	CASCRKNEQFF
TRBV11-2	TRBJ2-1	few	TRBD1	TGTGCCAGCAGCTTAGGACAGGGGGGACTTTTGGAGCAGTTCTTC	CASSLGQGGLLEQFF
TRBV4-3	TRBJ1-1	few	TRBD1	TGCGCCAGCAGCCAAGATGGGACAGGGCTAAACACTGAAGCTTTCTTT	CASSQDGTGLNTEAFF
TRBV6-5	TRBJ1-2	.	TRBD1	TGTGCCAGCAGTTACTCGCGGGACAGTTATGGCTACACCTTC	CASSYSRDSYGYTF
TRBV12-3/TRBV12-4	TRBJ2-7	.	.	TGTGCCAGCAGTCTGGACCCGGGGCAGTACTTC	CASSLDPGQYF
TRBV20-1	TRBJ1-2	few	TRBD1	TGCAGAAGGGCAGGGGGAACTGGCTACACCTTC	CRRAGGTGYTF
TRBV12-3/TRBV12-4	TRBJ2-5	many	.	TGTGCCAGCAGTTGGGAAGAGACCCAGTACTTC	CASSWEETQYF
TRBV28	TRBJ2-5	.	.	TGTGCCAGCACCCGAGGGGTCCCCAAGACCCAGTACTTC	CASTRGVPKTQYF
TRBV9	TRBJ2-7	.	.	TGTGCCAGCAGCGTAGAGCCCAGGGGCTCTGACTACGAGCAGTACTTC	CASSVEPRGSDYEQYF
TRBV5-6	TRBJ1-6	few	TRBD1	TGTGCCAGCAGCCTACAGGGGCCGAATTCACCCCTCCACTTT	CASSLQGPNSPLHF
TRBV29-1	TRBJ2-7	many	.	TGCAGCGTAGAGGGGGCCTACGAGCAGTACTTC	CSVEGAYEQYF
TRBV4-1	TRBJ2-1	medium-sized	TRBD2	TGCGCCAGCAGCCAAGGGACTAGCGGGGGGGAGGAACAGTTCTTC	CASSQGTSGGEEQFF
TRBV7-6	TRBJ2-1	.	.	TGTGCCAGCAGCCCCCTTAGGGGCGGGGTTGCCTACAATGAGCAGTTCTTC	CASSPLRGGVAYNEQFF
TRBV12-3/TRBV12-4	TRBJ2-1	many	.	TGTGCCAGCAGCTCCTTTTGGCGGACCTACAATGAGCAGTTCTTC	CASSSFWRTYNEQFF
TRBV5-1	TRBJ2-5	.	.	TGCGCCAGCAGCTTGACAGGGTTTAGGGGAGAGACCCAGTACTTC	CASSLTGFRGETQYF
TRBV7-3	TRBJ1-2	few	.	TGTGCCAGCAGCTTTGGGCAGTACTATGGCTACACCTTC	CASSFGQYYGYTF
TRBV28	TRBJ1-4	few	TRBD1	TGTGCCAGCAGGCCACACAGGGGGCGGGAGGCAAAACTGTTTTTT	CASRPHRGREAKLFF
TRBV4-2	TRBJ1-1	.	TRBD1	TGTGCCAGCAGCCCTTGGGACAGGGGGAGCACTGAAGCTTTCTTT	CASSPWDRGSTEAFF
TRBV10-2	TRBJ1-5	.	TRBD1	TGCGCCAGTGAGGACAGGGGAGAGATCCAGCCCCAGCATTTT	CASEDRGEIQPQHF
TRBV4-1	TRBJ1-5	many	TRBD1	TGCGCCAGCAGCATGGGACAGGGGCCCAATCAGCCCCAGCATTTT	CASSMGQGPNQPQHF
TRBV6-6	TRBJ1-1	few	TRBD1	TGTGCCAGCAACCTAGACAGGGCTTTCACTGAAGCTTTCTTT	CASNLDRAFTEAFF
TRBV7-7	TRBJ2-2	few	.	TGTGCTAGCAGCTTTCAGGGGCTGGCCGGGGAGCTGTTTTTT	CASSFQGLAGELFF
TRBV20-1	TRBJ2-5	few	TRBD2	TGCAGTGCCCCCGGGACTAGCGGGACGGGGGAGACCCAGTACTTC	CSAPGTSGTGETQYF
TRBV7-8	TRBJ2-7	few	.	TGTGCCAGCAGCTCCCCGCTAGCGTACGAGCAGTACTTC	CASSSPLAYEQYF
TRBV19	TRBJ1-1	few	TRBD1	TGTGCCAGTCGGACAGGCACCCCGAGGGGTGACACTGAAGCTTTCTTT	CASRTGTPRGDTEAFF
TRBV10-1	TRBJ2-5	many	.	TGCGCCAGCAATATACAGGGAGAGACCCAGTACTTC	CASNIQGETQYF
TRBV15	TRBJ2-7	.	.	TGTGCCACCAGGGAGAGCGCTAACTCCTACGAGCAGTACTTC	CATRESANSYEQYF
TRBV24-1	TRBJ2-2	.	.	TGTGCCACCAGTGATTTACCGTACACCGGGGAGCTGTTTTTT	CATSDLPYTGELFF
TRBV11-2	TRBJ1-6	.	.	TGTGCCAGCAGCCCGACGAGGCCCTCCTATAATTCACCCCTCCACTTT	CASSPTRPSYNSPLHF
TRBV7-9	TRBJ2-2	.	.	TGTGCCAGCAGCGTCACTCCGAACACCGGGGAGCTGTTTTTT	CASSVTPNTGELFF
TRBV7-9	TRBJ2-7	many	.	TGTGCCAGCAGCTCGGATGCCTACGAGCAGTACTTC	CASSSDAYEQYF
TRBV3-1	TRBJ2-3	.	TRBD2	TGTGCCAGCAGCCATGGCTCCAGCGGGGGGGCAGATACGCAGTATTTT	CASSHGSSGGADTQYF
TRBV2	TRBJ2-2	many	TRBD1	TGTGCCAGCAGTTCTGACAGGGTAAACACCGGGGAGCTGTTTTTT	CASSSDRVNTGELFF
TRBV7-2	TRBJ1-2	many	TRBD1	TGTGCCAGCAGCCCCGACAGGGTCTATGGCTACACCTTC	CASSPDRVYGYTF
TRBV10-3	TRBJ1-6	many	TRBD1	TGTGCCATCAGTGGGACAGGGTATAATTCACCCCTCCACTTT	CAISGTGYNSPLHF
TRBV29-1	TRBJ1-3	many	.	TGCAGCGTTGGCCAGGGGACTGGAAACACCATATATTTT	CSVGQGTGNTIYF
TRBV6-6	TRBJ2-7	few	.	TGTGCCAGCAGTTACTCTTCAGAGGCCTACGAGCAGTACTTC	CASSYSSEAYEQYF
TRBV7-6	TRBJ2-1	.	.	TGTGCCAGCAGCCCTGGGACCGGGAAGCAGTTCTTC	CASSPGTGKQFF
TRBV3-1	TRBJ2-1	many	TRBD2	TGTGCCAGCAGCAGAACCGGGACTAGCGGGAGTCGGGGTGAGCAGTTCTTC	CASSRTGTSGSRGEQFF
TRBV29-1	TRBJ1-3	.	.	TGCAGCGTTGAAAGACTCCTTACTGGGGCGGAAGAATACACCATATATTTT	CSVERLLTGAEEYTIYF
TRBV6-5	TRBJ2-1	.	TRBD2	TGTGCCAGCAGGTACCGTGCGGGAGCGGGAGGAGGCAATGAGCAGTTCTTC	CASRYRAGAGGGNEQFF
TRBV29-1	TRBJ2-7	few	.	TGCAGCGTTAAAGGGGCAGGGTACTACGAGCAGTACTTC	CSVKGAGYYEQYF
TRBV9	TRBJ2-1	few	.	TGTGCCAGCAGCGCCCCTTATTACAATGAGCAGTTCTTC	CASSAPYYNEQFF
TRBV7-8	TRBJ1-6	.	.	TGTGCCAGCAGCAAAAGCAGAGACTATAATTCACCCCTCCACTTT	CASSKSRDYNSPLHF